A selection of T cell receptor beta chains follows, all from one sample in a study of OX40 agonist ivuxolimab in advanced cancers. The table came from immunoSEQ multiplex PCR; TCRdb's copy has only in-frame clones and leaves some out. The table has roughly 75,000 clones, 86% seen once. The sample in question was CD4+ or CD8+ T cells sorted from blood, obtained in a trial of the OX40 agonist ivuxolimab. The source of these receptors is an adult with an advanced solid tumor such as melanoma, head and neck, liver or kidney cancer. Each CDR3 is given with its conserved first and last residue. The D gene is left open where the match is weak. Clone size, where shown, is once, few, many, or a class for clones that have expanded.

j_call,d_call,clone_size,v_call,cdr3_nt,cdr3_aa
TRBJ1-1,NA,once,TRBV18,TGTGCCAGCTCACCAGTTAGGGCGAACACTGAAGCTTTCTTT,CASSPVRANTEAFF
TRBJ1-2,TRBD1,NA,TRBV18,TGTGCCAGCTCACCATCCCGGGACAGGGGGCGCGGCTACACCTTC,CASSPSRDRGRGYTF
TRBJ2-4,NA,NA,TRBV6-5,TGTGCCAGCAGATCCCCAGGGGCGAGGGACATTCAGTACTTC,CASRSPGARDIQYF
TRBJ1-5,NA,NA,TRBV27,TGTGCCAGCAGCTCCAGGGGCCATCAGCCCCAGCATTTT,CASSSRGHQPQHF
TRBJ1-2,TRBD1,NA,TRBV29-1,TGCAGCGGTGGGGACAGGGGACGTTCAGGCGCCTATGGCTACACCTTC,CSGGDRGRSGAYGYTF
TRBJ2-5,NA,once,TRBV5-1,TGCGCCAGCAGCTTGGTGGGAGGTCAAGAGACCCAGTACTTC,CASSLVGGQETQYF
TRBJ2-1,TRBD2,NA,TRBV9,TGTGCCAGCAGCGTAGGTAGCGGGGGTTACAATGAGCAGTTCTTC,CASSVGSGGYNEQFF
TRBJ1-5,NA,once,TRBV7-5,TGTGTCAGAAGCCCCTATTGTCTCGGGACAGGTAATCAGCCCCAGCATTTT,CVRSPYCLGTGNQPQHF
TRBJ1-5,NA,NA,TRBV4-3,TGCGCCAGCAGCCAAGAACCCGACACCCTATCTCCCCAGCATTTT,CASSQEPDTLSPQHF
TRBJ2-1,NA,NA,TRBV19,TGTGCCAGTGAACGAGCCGAAGGGGGGTCCTCCAATGAGCAGTTCTTC,CASERAEGGSSNEQFF
TRBJ2-5,NA,NA,TRBV19,TGTGCCAGTAGTATGGAGGGTTGGGAGACCCAGTACTTC,CASSMEGWETQYF
TRBJ2-1,TRBD1,NA,TRBV5-1,TGCGCCAGCAGCTTACTCGGGACAGCATCCTACAATGAGCAGTTCTTC,CASSLLGTASYNEQFF
TRBJ2-1,NA,NA,TRBV2,TGTGCCAGCACCCACCCACGGCGATTCAATGAGCAGTTCTTC,CASTHPRRFNEQFF
TRBJ2-3,TRBD2,few,TRBV25-1,TGTGCCAGCAGTGAGGGACTAGCGTACAGCACAGATACGCAGTATTTT,CASSEGLAYSTDTQYF
TRBJ2-7,NA,NA,TRBV6-6,TGTGCCAGCAGTTTAGTTTTAGGAAGGAGGCGATACGAGCAGTACTTC,CASSLVLGRRRYEQYF
TRBJ2-3,NA,NA,TRBV12-5,TGTGCTAGTGGCTCGTGGGGGGCAGCTACGCAGTATTTT,CASGSWGAATQYF
TRBJ2-3,TRBD2,NA,TRBV15,TGTGCCACCAGCGCCGGACTAGCGGGGGGGGTCACAGATACGCAGTATTTT,CATSAGLAGGVTDTQYF
TRBJ2-5,TRBD2,NA,TRBV7-3,TGTGCCAGCAGCTTCGGACTAGCGGGGGGTGTGGAGACCCAGTACTTC,CASSFGLAGGVETQYF
TRBJ2-7,NA,NA,TRBV27,TGTGCCAGCAGTGACACCCGACAGCCCTACGAGCAGTACTTC,CASSDTRQPYEQYF
TRBJ2-1,TRBD2,NA,TRBV5-4,TGTGCCAGCAGCTTGGGTCTCCTAGCGGGGGCTGGGCAGTTCTTC,CASSLGLLAGAGQFF
TRBJ1-1,NA,NA,TRBV2,TGTGCCAGCAGTCCAGGCCCAGGGAGAGAAGCTTTCTTT,CASSPGPGREAFF
TRBJ1-1,TRBD1,NA,TRBV18,TGTGCCAGCTCAGAGACCGGGACAGGGGGCGGAACTGAAGCTTTCTTT,CASSETGTGGGTEAFF
TRBJ2-3,NA,NA,TRBV6-1,TGTGCCAGCAGGGGGGGAGCGGCGGGCACAGATACGCAGTATTTT,CASRGGAAGTDTQYF
TRBJ1-4,NA,NA,TRBV5-8,TGTGCCAGCAGCTTGGAGTCTAGACGAGGAGAAAAACTGTTTTTT,CASSLESRRGEKLFF